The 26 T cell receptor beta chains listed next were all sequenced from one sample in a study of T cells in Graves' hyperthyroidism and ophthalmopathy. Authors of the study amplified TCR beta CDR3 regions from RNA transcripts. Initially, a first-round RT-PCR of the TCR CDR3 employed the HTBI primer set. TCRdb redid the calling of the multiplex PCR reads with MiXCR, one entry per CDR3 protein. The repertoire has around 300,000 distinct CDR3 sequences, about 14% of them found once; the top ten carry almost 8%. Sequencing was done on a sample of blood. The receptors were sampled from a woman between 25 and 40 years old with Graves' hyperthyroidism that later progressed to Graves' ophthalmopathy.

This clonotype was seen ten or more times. The CDR3 is CASSVPEERGAFF. In nucleotides, the CDR3 is TGTGCCAGCAGCGTGCCTGAGGAGCGGGGAGCTTTCTTT. The V call is TRBV2, the J call TRBJ1-1; D gene ambiguous. Germline CDR1 reads SNHLY; CDR2 reads FYNNEI. Trimming removed 6 bases at V and 10 bases at J, with 18 bases between. This CDR3 spans 13 amino acids.

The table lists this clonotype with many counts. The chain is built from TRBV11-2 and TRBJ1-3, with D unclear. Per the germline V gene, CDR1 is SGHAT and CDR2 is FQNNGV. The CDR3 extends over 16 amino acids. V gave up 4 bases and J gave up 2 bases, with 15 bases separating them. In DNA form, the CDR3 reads TGTGCCAGCAGCTCGACATTAGGCGAAACTGGAAACACCATATATTTT. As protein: CASSSTLGETGNTIYF.

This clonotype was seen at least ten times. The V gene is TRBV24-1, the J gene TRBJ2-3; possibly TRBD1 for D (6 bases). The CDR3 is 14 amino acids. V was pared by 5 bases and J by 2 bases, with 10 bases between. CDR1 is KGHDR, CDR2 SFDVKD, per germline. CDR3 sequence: CATSGTGFTDTQYF. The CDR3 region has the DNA TGTGCCACCAGTGGAACAGGGTTCACAGATACGCAGTATTTT.

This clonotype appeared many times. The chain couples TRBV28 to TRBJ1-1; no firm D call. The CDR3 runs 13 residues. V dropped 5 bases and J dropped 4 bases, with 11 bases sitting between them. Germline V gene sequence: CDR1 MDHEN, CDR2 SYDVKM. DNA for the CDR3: TGTGCCAGCAGTCCCCCGGGCATCACTGAAGCTTTCTTT. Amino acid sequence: CASSPPGITEAFF.

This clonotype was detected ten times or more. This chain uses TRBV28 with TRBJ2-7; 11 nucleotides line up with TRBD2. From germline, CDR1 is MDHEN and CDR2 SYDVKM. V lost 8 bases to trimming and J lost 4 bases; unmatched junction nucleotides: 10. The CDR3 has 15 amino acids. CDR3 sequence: CASRPIAGGFYEQYF. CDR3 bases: TGTGCCAGCCGTCCCATAGCGGGGGGGTTTTACGAGCAGTACTTC.

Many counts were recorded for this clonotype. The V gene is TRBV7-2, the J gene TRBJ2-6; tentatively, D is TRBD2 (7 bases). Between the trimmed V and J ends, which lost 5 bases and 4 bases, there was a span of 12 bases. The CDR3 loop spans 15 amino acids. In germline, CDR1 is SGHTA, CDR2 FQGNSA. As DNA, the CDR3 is TGTGCCAGCAGCCCCCGGGGGGCCGGGGCCAACGTCCTGACTTTC. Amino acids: CASSPRGAGANVLTF.

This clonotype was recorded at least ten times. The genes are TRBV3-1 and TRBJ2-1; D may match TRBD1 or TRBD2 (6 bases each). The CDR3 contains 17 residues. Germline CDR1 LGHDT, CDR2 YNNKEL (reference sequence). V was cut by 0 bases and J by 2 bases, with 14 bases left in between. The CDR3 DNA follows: TGTGCCAGCAGCCAAGATGAGGAGGGGGATCCCTACAATGAGCAGTTCTTC. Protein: CASSQDEEGDPYNEQFF.

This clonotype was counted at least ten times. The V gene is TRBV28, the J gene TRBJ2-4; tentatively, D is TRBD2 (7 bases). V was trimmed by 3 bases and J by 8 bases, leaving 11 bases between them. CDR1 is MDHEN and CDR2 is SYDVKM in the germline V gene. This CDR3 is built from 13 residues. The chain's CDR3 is CASSFREGDIQYF. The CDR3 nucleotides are TGTGCCAGCAGTTTCAGGGAGGGGGACATTCAGTACTTC.

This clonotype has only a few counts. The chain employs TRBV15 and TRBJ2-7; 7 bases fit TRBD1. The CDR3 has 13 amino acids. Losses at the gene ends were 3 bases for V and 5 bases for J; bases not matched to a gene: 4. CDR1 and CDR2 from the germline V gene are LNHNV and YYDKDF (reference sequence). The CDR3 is CATSSDRANEQYF. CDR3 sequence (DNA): TGTGCCACCAGCAGCGACAGGGCCAACGAGCAGTACTTC.

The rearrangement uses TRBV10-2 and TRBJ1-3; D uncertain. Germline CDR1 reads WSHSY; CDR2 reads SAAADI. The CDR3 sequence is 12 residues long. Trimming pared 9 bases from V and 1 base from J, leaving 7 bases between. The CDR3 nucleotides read TGCGCCAGTTCTGATTCTGGAAACACCATATATTTT. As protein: CASSDSGNTIYF.

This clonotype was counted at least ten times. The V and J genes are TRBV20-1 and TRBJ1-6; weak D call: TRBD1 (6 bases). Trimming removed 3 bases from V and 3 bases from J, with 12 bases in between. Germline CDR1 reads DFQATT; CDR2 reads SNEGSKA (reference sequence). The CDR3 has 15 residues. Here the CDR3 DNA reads TGCAGTGCTAGGCTAGGACAGATCTATAATTCACCCCTCCACTTT. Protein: CSARLGQIYNSPLHF.

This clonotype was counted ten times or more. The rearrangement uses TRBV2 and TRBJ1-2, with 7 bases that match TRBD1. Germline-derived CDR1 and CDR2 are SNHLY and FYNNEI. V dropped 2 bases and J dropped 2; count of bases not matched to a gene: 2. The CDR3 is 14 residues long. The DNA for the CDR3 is TGTGCCAGCAGTGAATCGGGACAGAACTATGGCTACACCTTC. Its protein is CASSESGQNYGYTF. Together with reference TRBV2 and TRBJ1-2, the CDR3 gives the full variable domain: EPEVTQTPSHQVTQMGQEVILRCVPISNHLYFYWYRQILGQKVEFLVSFYNNEISEKSEIFDDQFSVERPDGSNFTLKIRSTKLEDSAMYFCASSESGQNYGYTFGSGTRLTVV.

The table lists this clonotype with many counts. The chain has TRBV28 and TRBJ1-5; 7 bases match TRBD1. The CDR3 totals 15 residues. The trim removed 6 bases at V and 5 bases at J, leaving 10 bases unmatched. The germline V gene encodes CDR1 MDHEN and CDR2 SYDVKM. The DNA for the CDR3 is TGTGCCAGCAGCCCAGGACAGGCCACCCATCAGCCCCAGCATTTT. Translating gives CASSPGQATHQPQHF.

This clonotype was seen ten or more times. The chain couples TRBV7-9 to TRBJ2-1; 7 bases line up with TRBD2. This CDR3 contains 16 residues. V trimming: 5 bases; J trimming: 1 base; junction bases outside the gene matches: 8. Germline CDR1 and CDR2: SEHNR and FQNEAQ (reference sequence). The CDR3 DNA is TGTGCCAGCAGCCCACGGGGCGGGAGTTCCTACAATGAGCAGTTCTTC. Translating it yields CASSPRGGSSYNEQFF.

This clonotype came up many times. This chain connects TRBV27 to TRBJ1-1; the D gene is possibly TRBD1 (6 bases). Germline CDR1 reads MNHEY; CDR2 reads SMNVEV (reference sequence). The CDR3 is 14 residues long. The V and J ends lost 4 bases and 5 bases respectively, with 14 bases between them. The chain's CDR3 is CASSSTTGKTEAFF. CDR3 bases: TGTGCCAGCAGTTCTACCACAGGGAAAACTGAAGCTTTCTTT.

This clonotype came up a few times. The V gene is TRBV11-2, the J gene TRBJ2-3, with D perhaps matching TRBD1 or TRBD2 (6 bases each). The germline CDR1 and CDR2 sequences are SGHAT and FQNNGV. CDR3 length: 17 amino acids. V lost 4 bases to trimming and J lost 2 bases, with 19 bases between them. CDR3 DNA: TGTGCCAGCAGCTCGCATTTTAGGGGGGAGCCCACAGATACGCAGTATTTT. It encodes CASSSHFRGEPTDTQYF.

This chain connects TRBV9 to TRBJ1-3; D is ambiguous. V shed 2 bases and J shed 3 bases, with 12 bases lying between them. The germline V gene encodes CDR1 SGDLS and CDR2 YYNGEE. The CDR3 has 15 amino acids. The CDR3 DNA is TGTGCCAGCAGCGTGGGCGACCTAATTGGAAACACCATATATTTT. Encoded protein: CASSVGDLIGNTIYF. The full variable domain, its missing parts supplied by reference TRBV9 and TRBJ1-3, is DSGVTQTPKHLITATGQRVTLRCSPRSGDLSVYWYQQSLDQGLQFLIQYYNGEERAKGNILERFSAQQFPDLHSELNLSSLELGDSALYFCASSVGDLIGNTIYFGEGSWLTVV.

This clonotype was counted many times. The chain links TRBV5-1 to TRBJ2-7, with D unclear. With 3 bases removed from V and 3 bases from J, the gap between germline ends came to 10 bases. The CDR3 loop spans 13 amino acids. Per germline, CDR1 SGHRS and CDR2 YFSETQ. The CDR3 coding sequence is TGCGCCAGCAGCTACCCCGAGAGCTACGAGCAGTACTTC. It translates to CASSYPESYEQYF.

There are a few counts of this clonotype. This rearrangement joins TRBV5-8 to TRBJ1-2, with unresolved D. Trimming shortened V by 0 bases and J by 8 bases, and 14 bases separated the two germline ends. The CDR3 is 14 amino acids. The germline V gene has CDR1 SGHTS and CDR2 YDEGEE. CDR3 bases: TGTGCCAGCAGCTTGGATGGACTCGAAGGGGGCTACACCTTC. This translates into CASSLDGLEGGYTF.

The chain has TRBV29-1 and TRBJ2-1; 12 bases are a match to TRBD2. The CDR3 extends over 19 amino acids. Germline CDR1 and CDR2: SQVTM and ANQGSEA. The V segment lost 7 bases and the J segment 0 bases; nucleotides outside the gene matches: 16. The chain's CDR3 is CSALPFLTSGSSSYNEQFF. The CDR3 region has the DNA TGCAGCGCTCTACCCTTCCTGACTAGCGGGAGTTCCTCCTACAATGAGCAGTTCTTC.

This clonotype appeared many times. CDR3: CATSPTTGVRGNGYTF. The CDR3 coding sequence is TGTGCCACCAGCCCAACCACAGGGGTTCGAGGGAATGGCTACACCTTC. The genes are TRBV15 and TRBJ1-2; 7 positions match TRBD1. Germline values: CDR1 LNHNV, CDR2 YYDKDF (reference sequence). CDR3 length: 16 amino acids. Trimming took 5 bases from V and 6 from J; bases not matched to a gene: 15.

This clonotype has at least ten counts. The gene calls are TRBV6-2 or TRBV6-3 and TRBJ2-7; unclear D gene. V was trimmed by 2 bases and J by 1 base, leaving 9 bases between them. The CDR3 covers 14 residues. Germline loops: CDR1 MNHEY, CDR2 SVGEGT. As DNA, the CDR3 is TGTGCCAGCAGTTACACCCTCCCATCCTACGAGCAGTACTTC. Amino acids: CASSYTLPSYEQYF.

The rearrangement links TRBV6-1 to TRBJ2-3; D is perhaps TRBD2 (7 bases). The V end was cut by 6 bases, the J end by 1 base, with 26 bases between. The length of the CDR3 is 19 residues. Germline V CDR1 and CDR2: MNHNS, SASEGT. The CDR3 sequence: CASSRKGGGSQFGTDTQYF. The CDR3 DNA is TGTGCCAGCAGCCGTAAGGGGGGCGGGAGTCAATTTGGCACAGATACGCAGTATTTT.

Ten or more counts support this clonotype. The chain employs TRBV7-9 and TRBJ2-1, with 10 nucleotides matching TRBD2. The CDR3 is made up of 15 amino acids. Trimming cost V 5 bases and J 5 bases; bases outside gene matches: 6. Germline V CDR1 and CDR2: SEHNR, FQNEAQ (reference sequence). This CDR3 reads CASSPTSGIHNEQFF. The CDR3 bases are TGTGCCAGCAGCCCAACTAGCGGGATCCACAATGAGCAGTTCTTC.

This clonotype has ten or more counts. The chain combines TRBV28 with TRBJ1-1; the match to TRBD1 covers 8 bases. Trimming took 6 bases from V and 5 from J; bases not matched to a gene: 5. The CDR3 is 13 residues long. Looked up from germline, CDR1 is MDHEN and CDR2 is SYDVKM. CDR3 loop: CASRSQGATEAFF. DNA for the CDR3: TGTGCCAGCAGATCGCAGGGGGCTACTGAAGCTTTCTTT.

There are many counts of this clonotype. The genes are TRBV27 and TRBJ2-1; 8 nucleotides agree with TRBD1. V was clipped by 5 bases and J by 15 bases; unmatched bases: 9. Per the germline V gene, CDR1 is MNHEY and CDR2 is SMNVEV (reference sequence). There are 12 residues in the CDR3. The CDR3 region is CASSARQGIPFF. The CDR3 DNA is TGTGCCAGCAGTGCCAGACAGGGGATCCCGTTCTTC.